The entry below describes one T cell receptor beta chain. What it binds is not known. Trimming removed 1 base from V and 2 bases from J, with 6 bases in between. CDR1 and CDR2 (germline): SGHNT, YENEEA. The CDR3 has 13 amino acids. The PCR was carried out with 60 Vbeta primers and 13 Jbeta primers. Profiled with immunoSEQ multiplex PCR; TCRdb holds only in-frame clones, not every one. The sample lists 200,000 to 250,000 clones, 85% to 90% occurring once. This sample was taken from a study of cytomegalovirus exposure and HLA in healthy donors. Background on the study: Within an early data release were 85 million or so unique TCRs drawn from HLA-typed donors.

Study-wide results and limits: Segments of the TCR beta V type were, in most cases, productive about 90% or about 30% of the time in an earlier analysis. Some V segments, including TRBV6-2 and TRBV6-3, were excluded as indistinguishable.

The sequencing input was PBMCs. The chain joins TRBV11-3 to TRBJ2-7; the D is unclear. The clonotype comes from a human donor in good health. In DNA, the CDR3 is TGTGCCAGCAGCTTAGGGGCCACCTACGAGCAGTACTTC. As protein: CASSLGATYEQYF.